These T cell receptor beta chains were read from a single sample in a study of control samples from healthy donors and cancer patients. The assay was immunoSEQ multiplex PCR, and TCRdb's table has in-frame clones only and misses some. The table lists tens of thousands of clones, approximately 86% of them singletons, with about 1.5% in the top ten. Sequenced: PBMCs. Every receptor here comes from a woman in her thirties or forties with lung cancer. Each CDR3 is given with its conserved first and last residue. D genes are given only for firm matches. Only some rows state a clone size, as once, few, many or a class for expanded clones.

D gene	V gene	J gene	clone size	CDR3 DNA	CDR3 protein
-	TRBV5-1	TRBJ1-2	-	TGCGCCAGCAGCTTTGGTGGCAGTTATGGCTACACCTTC	CASSFGGSYGYTF
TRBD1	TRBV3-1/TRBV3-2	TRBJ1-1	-	TGTGCCAGCAGGTCGGACAGGGTTAACACTGAAGCTTTCTTT	CASRSDRVNTEAFF
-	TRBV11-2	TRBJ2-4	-	TGTGCCAGCAGCCCAGGGACGGTTGGTTCGAACATTCAGTACTTC	CASSPGTVGSNIQYF
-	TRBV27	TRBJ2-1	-	TGTGCCAGCAGCCCCGGTGGCCCCGCGTACAATGAGCAGTTCTTC	CASSPGGPAYNEQFF
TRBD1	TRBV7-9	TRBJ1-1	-	TGTGCCAGCAGCTTAAGCAGGGGGCAGTCTGAAGCTTTCTTT	CASSLSRGQSEAFF
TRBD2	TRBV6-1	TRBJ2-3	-	TGTGCCAGCAGTGAAACTAGCGGGGGGGCCAGCTGGTATGCGCAGTATTTT	CASSETSGGASWYAQYF
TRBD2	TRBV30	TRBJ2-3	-	TGTGCCTGGTCGGGGGGGCTGGGGGACACAGATACGCAGTATTTT	CAWSGGLGDTDTQYF
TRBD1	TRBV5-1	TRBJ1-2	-	TGCGCCAGCAGCTCAACCGGGACAGGATCCTATGGCTACACCTTC	CASSSTGTGSYGYTF
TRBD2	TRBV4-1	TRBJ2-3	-	TGCGCCAGCAGCCAGGAGCGGGGGACCACAGATACGCAGTATTTT	CASSQERGTTDTQYF
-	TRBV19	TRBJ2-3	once	TGTGCCAGTAGTATAGGCAGGGCGAGGGCAGATACGCAGTATTTT	CASSIGRARADTQYF
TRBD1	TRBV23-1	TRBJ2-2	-	TGCGCCAGCAGTCAAACGGGACAGGGAGTCACCGGGGAGCTGTTTTTT	CASSQTGQGVTGELFF
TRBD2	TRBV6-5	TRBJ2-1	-	TGTGCCAGCACCCCCCCCGGGGGGGGAAAGAGTGAGCAGTTCTTC	CASTPPGGGKSEQFF
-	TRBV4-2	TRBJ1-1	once	TGTGCCAGCAGCCAAGTTCTGCAAGGGGGGGAAGCTTTCTTT	CASSQVLQGGEAFF
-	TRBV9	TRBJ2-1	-	TGTGCCAGCAGCGTAGGAGGGACTGCCAATGAGCAGTTCTTC	CASSVGGTANEQFF
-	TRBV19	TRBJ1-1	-	TGTGCCAGTAGTATCGGTAGGGGTGTAGGTGTGAACACTGAAGCTTTCTTT	CASSIGRGVGVNTEAFF
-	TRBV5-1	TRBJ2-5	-	TGCGCCAGCAGCTTGTTCCGGGGAGAAGGAGAGACCCAGTACTTC	CASSLFRGEGETQYF
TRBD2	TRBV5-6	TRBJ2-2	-	TGTGCCAGCAGTCCTAGCGGGGACCCACCCGGGGAGCTGTTTTTT	CASSPSGDPPGELFF
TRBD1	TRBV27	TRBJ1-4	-	TGTGCCAGCAGTGCTGACAGGGATAATGAAAAACTGTTTTTT	CASSADRDNEKLFF
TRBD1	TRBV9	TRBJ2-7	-	TGTGCCAGCAGCGGGACAGGGAGCGAGCAGTACTTC	CASSGTGSEQYF
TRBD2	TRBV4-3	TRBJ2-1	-	TGCGCCAGCAGCCAAGATCCCAGCGGGGGGGCCTTGGATGAGCAGTTCTTC	CASSQDPSGGALDEQFF
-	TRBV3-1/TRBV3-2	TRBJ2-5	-	TGTGCCAGCAGCCTCGGGACGGGCGATACGGGGACCCAGTACTTC	CASSLGTGDTGTQYF
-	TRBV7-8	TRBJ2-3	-	TGTGCCAGCAGCCTACTGCCGACTGTTACTAGCACAGATACGCAGTATTTT	CASSLLPTVTSTDTQYF
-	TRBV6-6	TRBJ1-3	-	TGTGCCAGTAGCTTGGGGGCTAGAAACACCATATATTTT	CASSLGARNTIYF
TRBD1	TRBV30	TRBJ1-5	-	TGTGCCTGGAGTCGGGTCAGGGGGCAGCCCCAGCATTTT	CAWSRVRGQPQHF
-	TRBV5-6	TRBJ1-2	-	TGTGCCAGCAGCTTGGGTGGTGTTCGACTCGGAAATGGCTACACCTTC	CASSLGGVRLGNGYTF
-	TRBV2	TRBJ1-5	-	TGTGCCAGCAGTGACAGTCCGCAGGAGGCCCAGCATTTT	CASSDSPQEAQHF
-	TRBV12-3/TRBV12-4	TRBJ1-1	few	TGTGCCAGCAGTTGGAAAGTGGACACTGAAGCTTTCTTT	CASSWKVDTEAFF
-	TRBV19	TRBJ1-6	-	TGTGCCAGTAGCGAGGGACTTTCACCCCTCCACTTT	CASSEGLSPLHF
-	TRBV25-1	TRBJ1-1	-	TGTGCCAGCAGTGATACGGGGACTGAAGCTTTCTTT	CASSDTGTEAFF
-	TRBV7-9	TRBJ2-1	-	TGTGCCAGCAGCTTACTAACTAGCAGCGATGAGCAGTTCTTC	CASSLLTSSDEQFF
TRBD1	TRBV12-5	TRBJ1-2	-	TGTGCTAGTTCCACGGGACAGGGCCCCTATGGCTACACCTTC	CASSTGQGPYGYTF
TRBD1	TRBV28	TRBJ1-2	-	TGTGCCAGCAGTATACACAGGGGGTTCGGTGGCTACACCTTC	CASSIHRGFGGYTF
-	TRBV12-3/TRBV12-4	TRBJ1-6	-	TGTGCCAGCAGCCCCCTATCCCGTTCACCCCTCCACTTT	CASSPLSRSPLHF
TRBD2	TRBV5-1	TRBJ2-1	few	TGCGCCAGCAGCTTGGATCTTAGCGGGGGATCCTACAATGAGCAGTTCTTC	CASSLDLSGGSYNEQFF
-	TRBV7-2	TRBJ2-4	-	TGTGCCAGCAGCTTAGGAGTTCAGTACAATCAGTACTTC	CASSLGVQYNQYF
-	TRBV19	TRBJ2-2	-	TGTGCCAGTAGTATAGTCGGCTCTCGGATAGGGGAGCTGTTTTTT	CASSIVGSRIGELFF
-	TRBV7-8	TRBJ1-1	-	TGTGCCAGCATCCCACGGAGCCAGGACACTGAAGCTTTCTTT	CASIPRSQDTEAFF
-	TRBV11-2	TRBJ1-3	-	TGTGCCAGCAGCTTTGAGGGCTCTGGAAACACCATATATTTT	CASSFEGSGNTIYF
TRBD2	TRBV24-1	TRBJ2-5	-	TGTGCCACCTCCAGCGGGGGCCAAGAGACCCAGTACTTC	CATSSGGQETQYF